This TCR beta chain was captured in a study of somatic mutations in cytotoxic T cells in rheumatoid arthritis. Study-wide context: Flow sorting of some V beta antibody-stained T cells reached nearly 100% purity, with V beta1+ cells also TCRB-sequenced.

This CDR3 is built from 15 residues. Germline CDR1 reads SGHDT; CDR2 reads YYEEEE. The ends lost 4 bases at V and 5 bases at J; junction bases unmatched: 7. By positive magnetic bead selection, CD4+ and CD8+ cells were isolated, and their purity was checked by flow cytometry. Overall study findings and caveats: A rise in CD8+ clonality with age was seen in rheumatoid arthritis patients but not in healthy controls.

Profiling relied on immunoSEQ multiplex PCR, and the TCRdb table lists in-frame clones only, not all of them. The sample records fewer than 20,000 clones, 65% to 75% being singletons. Concerning this clone: The antigen is undetermined.

This TCR came from a man in his fifties or sixties in good health. Material: CD8+ T cells sorted from blood. This rearrangement joins TRBV5-6 to TRBJ2-5; 11 bases are shared with TRBD1. In DNA, the CDR3 is TGTGCCAGCAGCGTCCGGGACAGGGGGTCGGAGACCCAGTACTTC. This translates into CASSVRDRGSETQYF. The variable domain in full, completed from reference TRBV5-6 and TRBJ2-5, reads DAGVTQSPTHLIKTRGQQVTLRCSPKSGHDTVSWYQQALGQGPQFIFQYYEEEERQRGNFPDRFSGHQFPNYSSELNVNALLLGDSALYLCASSVRDRGSETQYFGPGTRLLVL.